This T cell receptor (beta chain) is from a study of blood T cell repertoires in COVID-19. Assay used: immunoSEQ multiplex PCR; TCRdb lists only in-frame clones, some missing. The sample has about 150,000 clones, about four fifths seen once. This CDR3 has 12 amino acids. V dropped 2 bases and J dropped 2 bases, with 3 bases sitting between them. Germline lookup yields CDR1 MNHNS and CDR2 SASEGT. The source is a human donor in a cohort sampled during active COVID-19. V and J are TRBV6-1 and TRBJ1-2, with unresolved D. The source material was peripheral blood. This CDR3 is CASSEQNYGYTF. CDR3 bases: TGTGCCAGCAGTGAACAGAACTATGGCTACACCTTC.